Listed below are T cell receptor beta chains from one sample, sequenced in a study of T cell repertoires in cytomegalovirus infection. TCRdb recomputed calls from the reads with MiXCR, one row per CDR3 protein. This table holds approximately 310,000 distinct CDR3 sequences, 25% found once. Which antigens these TCRs recognize remains unknown. The sample was cultured PBMCs, taken from culture after CMV antigen stimulation. Receptors were obtained from a human donor in good health (CMV status not recorded). Some clones in this sample may be carry-over from other donors' samples. Each CDR3 is given with its conserved first and last residue. Fields, in order: clone size, J gene, D gene, V gene, CDR3 DNA, CDR3 protein. A D gene is named only where the DNA matches it firmly. Size tells how often a clone was seen (once, few, many) or the class of an expanded clone, and some rows leave it out.

>-|TRBJ2-3|TRBD2|TRBV7-9
TGTGCCAGCAGCTTAGACGCGGGACTAGCGGAGGGGGTCACAGATACGCAGTATTTT
CASSLDAGLAEGVTDTQYF
>-|TRBJ2-1|TRBD2|TRBV10-3
TGTGCCATCAGCGCTAGCGGGAACTCCTACAATGAGCAGTTCTTC
CAISASGNSYNEQFF
>many|TRBJ1-5|TRBD1|TRBV28
TGTGCCAGCAGTTCCCTGACAGGGGGCAATCAGCCCCAGCATTTT
CASSSLTGGNQPQHF
>-|TRBJ2-5|-|TRBV6-6
TGTGCCAGCAGTGGTGGGGACCCGGCGGGGTGGGAGACCCAGTACTTC
CASSGGDPAGWETQYF
>many|TRBJ1-4|TRBD1|TRBV12-5
TGTGCTAGTGGTTTGGGAGCCGACAGGGTGGAAGAAAAACTGTTTTTT
CASGLGADRVEEKLFF
>many|TRBJ2-1|TRBD2|TRBV7-2
TGTGCCAGCAGTAGCGTAGCGGGAGGGGGCTTTAATGAGCAGTTCTTC
CASSSVAGGGFNEQFF
>-|TRBJ1-1|-|TRBV7-9
TGTGCCAGCAGCTTAGGTGGGGGGGAGAACACTGAAGCTTTCTTT
CASSLGGGENTEAFF
>few|TRBJ2-7|-|TRBV6-8
TGTGCCAGCAGTTACAATAACGAGCAGTACTTC
CASSYNNEQYF
>-|TRBJ1-1|-|TRBV12-3/TRBV12-4
TGTGCCAGCAGTTTGAACCGGCTAGAAGAAGCTTTCTTT
CASSLNRLEEAFF
>-|TRBJ2-1|-|TRBV6-1
TGTGCCAGCAGTGAGCTAGCGTCCTACAATGAGCAGTTCTTC
CASSELASYNEQFF
>-|TRBJ1-5|-|TRBV28
TGTGCCAGCAGTTTCAGGGGCGGGGGCAGTCAGCCCCAGCATTTT
CASSFRGGGSQPQHF
>-|TRBJ1-1|TRBD1|TRBV7-2
TGTGCCAGCAGCTCTTACAGGGGCCCCACTGAAGCTTTCTTT
CASSSYRGPTEAFF